The TCR beta chain under discussion was sequenced for a study of T cells in Graves' hyperthyroidism and ophthalmopathy. Across the study: The initial diagnosis was the point when peripheral blood was collected, ahead of any treatment. Whole-study findings and limits: Also found in blood were most expanded thyroid clonotypes above 0.001.

Trimming cost V 4 bases and J 7 bases, with 16 bases left between them. CDR1 and CDR2 (germline): LGHNA, YSLEER. There are 14 residues in the CDR3. Clinical symptoms, serum thyroxine, TRAb, thyroid ultrasound and orbital computed tomography informed diagnoses. The source of the PBMCs was 10 ml of fresh peripheral blood. This clonotype was counted a single time. Its antigen remains unknown. RNA transcripts yielded amplified TCR beta CDR3 regions. When the TCR CDR3 underwent first-round RT-PCR, the HTBI primer set was used. Via MiXCR, TCRdb re-called the multiplex PCR reads, giving one row per CDR3 protein. Of 700,000 to 950,000 distinct CDR3 sequences in the sample, just over 35% were seen once.

The rearrangement joins TRBV4-3 to TRBJ2-5; weak D call: TRBD1 (6 bases). The receptor comes from a woman in her thirties or forties with Graves' hyperthyroidism. The sequenced sample was blood. The CDR3 reads CASSPQGQSGTQYF. CDR3 DNA: TGCGCCAGCAGCCCCCAGGGGCAATCGGGGACCCAGTACTTC.